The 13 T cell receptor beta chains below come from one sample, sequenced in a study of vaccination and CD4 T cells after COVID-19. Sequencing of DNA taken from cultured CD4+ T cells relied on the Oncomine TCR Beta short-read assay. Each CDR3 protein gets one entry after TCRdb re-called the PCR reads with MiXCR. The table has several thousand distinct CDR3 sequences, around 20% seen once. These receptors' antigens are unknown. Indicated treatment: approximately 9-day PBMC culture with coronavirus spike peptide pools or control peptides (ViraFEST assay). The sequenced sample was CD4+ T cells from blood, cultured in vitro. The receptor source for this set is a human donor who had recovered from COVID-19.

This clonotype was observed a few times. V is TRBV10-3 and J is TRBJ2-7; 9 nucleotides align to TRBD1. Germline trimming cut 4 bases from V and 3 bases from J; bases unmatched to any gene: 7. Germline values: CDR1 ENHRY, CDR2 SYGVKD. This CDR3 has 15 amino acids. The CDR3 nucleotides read TGTGCCATCAGTGCCGGTGACAGGGGGTTCTACGAGCAGTACTTC. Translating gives CAISAGDRGFYEQYF.

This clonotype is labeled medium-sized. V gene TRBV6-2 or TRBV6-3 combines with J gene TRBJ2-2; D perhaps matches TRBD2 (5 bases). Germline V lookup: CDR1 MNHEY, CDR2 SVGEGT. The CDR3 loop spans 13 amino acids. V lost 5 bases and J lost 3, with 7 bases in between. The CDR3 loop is CASSGSDTGELFF. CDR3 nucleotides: TGTGCCAGCAGTGGGAGCGACACCGGGGAGCTGTTTTTT.

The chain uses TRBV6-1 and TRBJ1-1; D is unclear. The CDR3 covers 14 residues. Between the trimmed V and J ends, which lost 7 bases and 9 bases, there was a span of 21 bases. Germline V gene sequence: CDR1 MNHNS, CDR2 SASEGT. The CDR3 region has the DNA TGTGCCAGCACCCAGGCCGGGGAGTATTCTCAAGCTTTCTTT. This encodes CASTQAGEYSQAFF.

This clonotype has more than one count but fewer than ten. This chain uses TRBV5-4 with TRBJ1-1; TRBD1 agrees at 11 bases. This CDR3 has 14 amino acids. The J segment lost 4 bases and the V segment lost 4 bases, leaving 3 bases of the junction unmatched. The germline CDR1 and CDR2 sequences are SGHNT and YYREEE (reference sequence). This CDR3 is CASSLGQGGTEAFF. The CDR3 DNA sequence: TGTGCCAGCAGCCTGGGACAGGGGGGCACTGAAGCTTTCTTT.

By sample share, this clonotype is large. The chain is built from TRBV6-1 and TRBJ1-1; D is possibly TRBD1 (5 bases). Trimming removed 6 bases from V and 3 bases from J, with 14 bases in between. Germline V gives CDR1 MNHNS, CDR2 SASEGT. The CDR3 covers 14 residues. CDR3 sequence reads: CASSSRQSDTEAFF. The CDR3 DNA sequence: TGTGCCAGCAGCTCACGACAGTCTGACACTGAAGCTTTCTTT.

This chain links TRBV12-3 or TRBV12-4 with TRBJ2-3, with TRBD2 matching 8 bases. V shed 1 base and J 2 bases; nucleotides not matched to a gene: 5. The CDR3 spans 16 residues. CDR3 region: CASSLGQRGSTDTQYF. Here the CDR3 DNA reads TGTGCCAGCAGTTTAGGCCAGCGGGGGTCCACAGATACGCAGTATTTT.

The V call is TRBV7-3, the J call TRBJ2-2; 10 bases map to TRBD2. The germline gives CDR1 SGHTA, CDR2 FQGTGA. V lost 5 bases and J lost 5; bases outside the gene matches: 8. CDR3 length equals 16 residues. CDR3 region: CASSQGLALATGELFF. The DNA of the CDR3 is TGTGCCAGCAGCCAGGGACTAGCGCTGGCTACCGGGGAGCTGTTTTTT.

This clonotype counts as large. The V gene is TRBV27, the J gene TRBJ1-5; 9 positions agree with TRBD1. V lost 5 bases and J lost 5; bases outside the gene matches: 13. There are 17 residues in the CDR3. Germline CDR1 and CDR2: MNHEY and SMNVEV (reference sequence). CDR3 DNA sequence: TGTGCCAGCAGTCCGGCCTCCGCACAGGGGGCCTATCAGCCCCAGCATTTT. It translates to CASSPASAQGAYQPQHF.

Written as DNA, the CDR3 is TGTGCCAGCAGTAAGACAGGGCTCAGGCAGCCCCAGCATTTT. It specifies CASSKTGLRQPQHF. The V and J genes are TRBV27 and TRBJ1-5; 7 bases map to TRBD1. J was trimmed by 7 bases and V by 5 bases; bases with no gene match: 8. CDR1 and CDR2 from the germline V gene are MNHEY and SMNVEV (reference sequence). The CDR3 has 14 residues.

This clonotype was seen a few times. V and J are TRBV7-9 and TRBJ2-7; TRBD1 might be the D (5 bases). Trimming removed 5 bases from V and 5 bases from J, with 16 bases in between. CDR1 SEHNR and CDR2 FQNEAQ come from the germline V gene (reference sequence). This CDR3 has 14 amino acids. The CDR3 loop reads CASSKWTQWDEQYF. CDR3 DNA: TGTGCCAGCAGCAAATGGACACAGTGGGACGAGCAGTACTTC.

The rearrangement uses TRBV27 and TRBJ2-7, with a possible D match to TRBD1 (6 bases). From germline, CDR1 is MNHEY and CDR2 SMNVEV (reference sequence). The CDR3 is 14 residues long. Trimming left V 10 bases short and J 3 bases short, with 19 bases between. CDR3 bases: TGTGCCACCCAGGCGGTAACAGGGCTCTACGAGCAGTACTTC. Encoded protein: CATQAVTGLYEQYF.

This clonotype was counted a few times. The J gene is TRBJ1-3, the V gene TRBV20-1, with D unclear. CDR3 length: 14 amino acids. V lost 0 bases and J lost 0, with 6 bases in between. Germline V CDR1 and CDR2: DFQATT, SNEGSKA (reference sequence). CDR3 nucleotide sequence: TGCAGTGCTAGAGAGGGCCCCTCTGGAAACACCATATATTTT. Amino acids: CSAREGPSGNTIYF.

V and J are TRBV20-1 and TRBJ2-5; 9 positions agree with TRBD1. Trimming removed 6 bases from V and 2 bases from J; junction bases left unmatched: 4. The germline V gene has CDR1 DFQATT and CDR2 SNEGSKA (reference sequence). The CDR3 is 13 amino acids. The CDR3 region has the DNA TGCAGTGCGCGGACAGGGGTACAAGAGACCCAGTACTTC. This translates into CSARTGVQETQYF.